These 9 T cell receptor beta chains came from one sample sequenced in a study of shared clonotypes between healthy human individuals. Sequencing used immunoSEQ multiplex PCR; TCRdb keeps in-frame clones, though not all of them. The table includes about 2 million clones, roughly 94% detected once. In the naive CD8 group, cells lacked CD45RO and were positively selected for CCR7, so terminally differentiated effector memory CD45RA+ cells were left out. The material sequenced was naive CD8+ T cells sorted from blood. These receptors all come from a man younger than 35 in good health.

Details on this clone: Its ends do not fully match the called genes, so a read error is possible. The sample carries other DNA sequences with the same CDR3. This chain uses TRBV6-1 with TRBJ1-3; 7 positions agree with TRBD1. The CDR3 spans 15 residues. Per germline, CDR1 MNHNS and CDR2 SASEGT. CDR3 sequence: CASRDSTGDGNTIYF. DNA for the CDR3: TGTGCCAGCAGGGATAGCACAGGGGATGGAAACACTATATATTTT.

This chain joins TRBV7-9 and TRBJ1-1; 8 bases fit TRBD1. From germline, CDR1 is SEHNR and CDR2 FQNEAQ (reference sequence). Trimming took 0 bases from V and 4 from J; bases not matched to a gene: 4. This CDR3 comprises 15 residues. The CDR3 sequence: CASSLAQGASTEAFF. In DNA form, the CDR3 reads TGTGCCAGCAGCTTAGCCCAGGGGGCAAGCACTGAAGCTTTCTTT.

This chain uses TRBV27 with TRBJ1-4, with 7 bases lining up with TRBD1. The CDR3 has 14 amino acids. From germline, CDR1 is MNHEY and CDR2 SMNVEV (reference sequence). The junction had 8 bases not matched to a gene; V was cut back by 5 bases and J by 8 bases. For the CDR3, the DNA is TGTGCCAGCAGTCTAGGGGGCGTGCAAGAAAAACTGTTTTTT. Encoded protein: CASSLGGVQEKLFF. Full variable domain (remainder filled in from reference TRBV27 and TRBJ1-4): EAQVTQNPRYLITVTGKKLTVTCSQNMNHEYMSWYRQDPGLGLRQIYYSMNVEVTDKGDVPEGYKVSRKEKRNFPLILESPSPNQTSLYFCASSLGGVQEKLFFGSGTQLSVL.

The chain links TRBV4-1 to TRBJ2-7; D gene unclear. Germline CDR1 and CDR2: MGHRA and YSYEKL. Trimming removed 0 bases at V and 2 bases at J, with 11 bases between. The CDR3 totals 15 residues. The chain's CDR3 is CASSQDEPMAYEQYF. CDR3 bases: TGCGCCAGCAGCCAAGATGAGCCTATGGCCTACGAGCAGTACTTC.

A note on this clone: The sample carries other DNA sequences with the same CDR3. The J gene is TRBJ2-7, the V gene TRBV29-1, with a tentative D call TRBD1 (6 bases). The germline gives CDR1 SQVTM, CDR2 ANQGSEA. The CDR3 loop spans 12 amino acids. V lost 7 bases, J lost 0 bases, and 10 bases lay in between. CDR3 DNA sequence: TGCAGCGCCCGGGACAACTCCTACGAGCAGTACTTC. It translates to CSARDNSYEQYF.

CDR3 sequence: CASSETGYNQPQHF. The CDR3 DNA is TGCGCCAGCAGTGAGACAGGTTACAATCAGCCCCAGCATTTT. This chain joins TRBV10-2 and TRBJ1-5, with D perhaps TRBD1 (5 bases). The CDR3 runs 14 residues. Germline CDR1 reads WSHSY; CDR2 reads SAAADI. Trimming stripped 2 bases from V and 3 bases from J, with 8 bases between.

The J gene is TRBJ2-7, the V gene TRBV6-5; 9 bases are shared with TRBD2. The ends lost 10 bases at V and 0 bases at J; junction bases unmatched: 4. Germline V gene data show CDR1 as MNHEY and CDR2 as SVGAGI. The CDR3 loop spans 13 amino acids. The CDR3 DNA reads TGTGCCACAGCGGGAGGCCTCTCCTACGAGCAGTACTTC. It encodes CATAGGLSYEQYF.

CDR3 nucleotides: TGTGCCAGCAGTTCCACTAGCGCAGCCTACGAGCAGTACTTC. Encoded protein: CASSSTSAAYEQYF. The chain is built from TRBV27 and TRBJ2-7; 7 bases are shared with TRBD2. CDR3 size: 14 residues. The germline CDR1 and CDR2 sequences are MNHEY and SMNVEV (reference sequence). V trimming: 4 bases; J trimming: 2 bases; junction bases outside the gene matches: 5.

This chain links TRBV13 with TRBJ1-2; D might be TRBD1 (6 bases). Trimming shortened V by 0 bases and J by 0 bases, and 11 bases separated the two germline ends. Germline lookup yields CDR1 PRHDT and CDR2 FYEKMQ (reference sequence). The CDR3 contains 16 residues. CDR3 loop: CASSLGDRRTNYGYTF. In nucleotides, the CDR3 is TGTGCCAGCAGCTTAGGAGACAGGCGAACTAACTATGGCTACACCTTC.